The clone carrying this T cell receptor beta chain appeared once. As yet, its antigen is unknown. This sample was taken from a study of cytomegalovirus exposure and HLA in healthy donors. General study points: Earlier findings revealed that most TCR beta V segments proved productive either about 87% or about 30% of the time. A few of the chains that were CMV-associated were confirmed in vitro to be specific for CMV antigens.

The PCR used 60 Vbeta and 13 Jbeta primers. Original methodology: Unique TCR beta chains numbered about 79 million in a later analysis, with some 9.9 million shared. The assay was immunoSEQ multiplex PCR, and TCRdb's table has in-frame clones only and misses some. The V and J calls and clone size come from that table; D and trimming were worked out from the DNA. The sample has approximately 160,000 clones; around 79% are singletons. The source is a woman in her thirties or forties in good health and CMV-seropositive. Sequencing was done on a sample of PBMCs.

DNA of the CDR3: TGTGCCAACGCGCAGGGATATGGGACAGATACGCAGTATTTT. This sequence encodes CANAQGYGTDTQYF. This rearrangement joins TRBV10-3 to TRBJ2-3; a possible D gene is TRBD1 (5 bases). The CDR3 contains 14 residues. Germline lookup yields CDR1 ENHRY and CDR2 SYGVKD. With 10 bases removed from V and 3 bases from J, the gap between germline ends came to 17 bases.